These T cell receptor beta chains were read from a single sample in a study of blood T cell repertoires in COVID-19. Generated by immunoSEQ multiplex PCR, the TCRdb table keeps only in-frame clones and is missing some. Among 52,000 or so clones listed, about nine tenths were seen once. The sequencing input was peripheral blood. These receptor sequences come from a man aged 60 to 69 with active COVID-19. Both conserved end residues are part of each CDR3. Each record gives: V gene, J gene, D gene, clone size, CDR3 protein, CDR3 DNA. D genes are given only for firm matches. A row's size may be missing; if present it is once, few, many or a size class.

v_gene: TRBV5-4
j_gene: TRBJ2-7
d_gene: NA
abundance: NA
CDR3aa: CASSLGVGLNYEQYF
CDR3nt: TGTGCCAGCAGCTTGGGTGTAGGACTAAACTACGAGCAGTACTTC

v_gene: TRBV5-6
j_gene: TRBJ2-5
d_gene: NA
abundance: NA
CDR3aa: CASSLGLWETQYF
CDR3nt: TGTGCCAGCAGCTTGGGACTATGGGAGACCCAGTACTTC

v_gene: TRBV5-1
j_gene: TRBJ1-6
d_gene: TRBD1
abundance: once
CDR3aa: CASSLEGTGDSPLHF
CDR3nt: TGCGCCAGCAGCTTGGAAGGGACAGGGGATTCACCCCTCCACTTT

v_gene: TRBV7-2
j_gene: TRBJ2-7
d_gene: NA
abundance: NA
CDR3aa: CASSLGSGPQQGEQYF
CDR3nt: TGTGCCAGCAGCTTAGGGTCAGGCCCTCAGCAGGGCGAGCAGTACTTC

v_gene: TRBV7-7
j_gene: TRBJ2-3
d_gene: NA
abundance: NA
CDR3aa: CASSLTGSTDTQYF
CDR3nt: TGTGCCAGCAGCTTAACGGGAAGCACAGATACGCAGTATTTT

v_gene: TRBV5-5
j_gene: TRBJ1-2
d_gene: TRBD1
abundance: NA
CDR3aa: CASSLGQGAFYGYTF
CDR3nt: TGTGCCAGCAGCTTGGGCCAGGGGGCGTTCTATGGCTACACCTTC

v_gene: TRBV4-1
j_gene: TRBJ1-5
d_gene: NA
abundance: NA
CDR3aa: CASSQVFLQPQHF
CDR3nt: TGCGCCAGCAGCCAAGTTTTTCTTCAGCCCCAGCATTTT

v_gene: TRBV10-3
j_gene: TRBJ1-1
d_gene: NA
abundance: NA
CDR3aa: CAISDKGAFGTEAFF
CDR3nt: TGTGCCATCAGTGATAAAGGGGCCTTTGGCACTGAAGCTTTCTTT

v_gene: TRBV4-2
j_gene: TRBJ2-1
d_gene: TRBD2
abundance: NA
CDR3aa: CASSQDAGLAVYNEQFF
CDR3nt: TGTGCCAGCAGCCAAGATGCGGGACTAGCGGTCTACAATGAGCAGTTCTTC

v_gene: TRBV18
j_gene: TRBJ2-2
d_gene: TRBD2
abundance: once
CDR3aa: CASSPPGGGTGELFF
CDR3nt: TGTGCCAGCTCACCCCCGGGAGGGGGGACCGGGGAGCTGTTTTTT

v_gene: TRBV6-5
j_gene: TRBJ1-2
d_gene: NA
abundance: NA
CDR3aa: CASRSTQGWWGYTF
CDR3nt: TGTGCCAGCAGATCAACCCAGGGGTGGTGGGGCTACACCTTC

v_gene: TRBV14
j_gene: TRBJ2-5
d_gene: TRBD1
abundance: once
CDR3aa: CASSQDTGVHQETQYF
CDR3nt: TGTGCCAGCAGCCAAGATACAGGGGTCCACCAAGAGACCCAGTACTTC

v_gene: TRBV6-5
j_gene: TRBJ2-7
d_gene: NA
abundance: NA
CDR3aa: CASSSHSSYEQYF
CDR3nt: TGTGCCAGCAGTTCCCACAGTAGTTACGAGCAGTACTTC

v_gene: TRBV7-6
j_gene: TRBJ2-2
d_gene: TRBD1
abundance: NA
CDR3aa: CASSQGQGGTGELFF
CDR3nt: TGTGCCAGCAGTCAGGGACAGGGTGGCACCGGGGAGCTGTTTTTT

v_gene: TRBV6-5
j_gene: TRBJ2-1
d_gene: NA
abundance: NA
CDR3aa: CASSSYGTPHEQFF
CDR3nt: TGTGCCAGCAGTTCCTACGGGACTCCCCATGAGCAGTTCTTC

v_gene: TRBV18
j_gene: TRBJ2-7
d_gene: TRBD2
abundance: few
CDR3aa: CASSYPASGSYEQYF
CDR3nt: TGTGCCAGCTCCTACCCGGCTAGCGGGAGCTACGAGCAGTACTTC

v_gene: TRBV5-1
j_gene: TRBJ2-3
d_gene: NA
abundance: NA
CDR3aa: CASSLAFLGGTDTQYF
CDR3nt: TGCGCCAGCAGCTTGGCCTTTCTAGGGGGCACAGATACGCAGTATTTT

v_gene: TRBV6-4
j_gene: TRBJ2-1
d_gene: TRBD1
abundance: NA
CDR3aa: CASSDGTGGNEQFF
CDR3nt: TGTGCCAGCAGTGACGGGACAGGGGGCAATGAGCAGTTCTTC

v_gene: TRBV19
j_gene: TRBJ2-1
d_gene: TRBD2
abundance: NA
CDR3aa: CASSLPGLAGGHNEQFF
CDR3nt: TGTGCCAGTAGTCTACCGGGACTAGCGGGAGGACACAATGAGCAGTTCTTC

v_gene: TRBV2
j_gene: TRBJ1-5
d_gene: NA
abundance: NA
CDR3aa: CASSGQPNQPQHF
CDR3nt: TGTGCCAGCAGTGGACAGCCGAATCAGCCCCAGCATTTT

v_gene: TRBV5-5
j_gene: TRBJ2-2
d_gene: TRBD2
abundance: NA
CDR3aa: CASSPRVAGGTGELFF
CDR3nt: TGTGCCAGCAGCCCCCGAGTAGCGGGAGGCACCGGGGAGCTGTTTTTT

v_gene: TRBV19
j_gene: TRBJ1-2
d_gene: TRBD1
abundance: NA
CDR3aa: CASSWDRGNGYTF
CDR3nt: TGTGCCAGCAGCTGGGACAGGGGGAATGGCTACACCTTC

v_gene: TRBV7-8
j_gene: TRBJ2-2
d_gene: TRBD2
abundance: once
CDR3aa: CASSLESSGNTGELFF
CDR3nt: TGTGCCAGCAGCTTAGAGTCTAGCGGGAACACCGGGGAGCTGTTTTTT

v_gene: TRBV5-6
j_gene: TRBJ1-3
d_gene: TRBD1
abundance: once
CDR3aa: CASSPTRQGGNTIYF
CDR3nt: TGTGCCAGCAGCCCCACTAGACAGGGTGGAAACACCATATATTTT

v_gene: TRBV6-5
j_gene: TRBJ1-3
d_gene: TRBD1
abundance: once
CDR3aa: CASSRDRGGGNTIYF
CDR3nt: TGTGCCAGCAGTCGCGACAGGGGCGGAGGAAACACCATATATTTT

v_gene: TRBV9
j_gene: TRBJ2-5
d_gene: TRBD2
abundance: NA
CDR3aa: CASSVGTSGSQETQYF
CDR3nt: TGTGCCAGCAGCGTAGGGACTAGCGGGTCGCAAGAGACCCAGTACTTC

v_gene: TRBV2
j_gene: TRBJ2-5
d_gene: TRBD2
abundance: NA
CDR3aa: CARRSGDGETQYF
CDR3nt: TGTGCCAGGAGGAGCGGGGACGGAGAGACCCAGTACTTC

v_gene: TRBV5-1
j_gene: TRBJ1-2
d_gene: NA
abundance: NA
CDR3aa: CASSLNRVGYGYTF
CDR3nt: TGCGCCAGCAGCTTGAATCGGGTTGGCTATGGCTACACCTTC

v_gene: TRBV23-1
j_gene: TRBJ2-5
d_gene: NA
abundance: NA
CDR3aa: CASSRRPPSAEGQETQYF
CDR3nt: TGCGCCAGCAGTCGACGCCCCCCGAGCGCGGAAGGACAAGAGACCCAGTACTTC

v_gene: TRBV24-1
j_gene: TRBJ1-6
d_gene: NA
abundance: NA
CDR3aa: CATSEPGRGFNNSPLHF
CDR3nt: TGTGCCACCAGTGAACCCGGACGGGGATTTAATAATTCACCCCTCCACTTT

v_gene: TRBV28
j_gene: TRBJ1-1
d_gene: TRBD1
abundance: NA
CDR3aa: CASNGQGAFTEAFF
CDR3nt: TGTGCCAGCAATGGACAGGGGGCATTCACTGAAGCTTTCTTT

v_gene: TRBV27
j_gene: TRBJ2-7
d_gene: TRBD2
abundance: NA
CDR3aa: CASSFQREYEQYF
CDR3nt: TGTGCCAGCAGTTTCCAGCGGGAGTACGAGCAGTACTTC

v_gene: TRBV11-2
j_gene: TRBJ2-1
d_gene: TRBD2
abundance: NA
CDR3aa: CASRSLSGSSYNEQFF
CDR3nt: TGTGCCAGCAGGTCCCTTAGCGGGAGTTCCTACAATGAGCAGTTCTTC

v_gene: TRBV27
j_gene: TRBJ2-7
d_gene: NA
abundance: NA
CDR3aa: CASGPGASGYEQYF
CDR3nt: TGTGCCAGCGGTCCGGGGGCTAGCGGATACGAGCAGTACTTC

v_gene: TRBV11-3
j_gene: TRBJ2-5
d_gene: NA
abundance: NA
CDR3aa: CASSLGSETQYF
CDR3nt: TGTGCCAGCAGCTTAGGCAGTGAGACCCAGTACTTC

v_gene: TRBV21-1
j_gene: TRBJ2-7
d_gene: NA
abundance: NA
CDR3aa: CASSKAPGQGPYEQYF
CDR3nt: TGTGCCAGCAGCAAGGCCCCGGGACAGGGACCCTACGAGCAGTACTTC

v_gene: TRBV6-6
j_gene: TRBJ1-5
d_gene: TRBD1
abundance: many
CDR3aa: CASSYEGASNQPQHF
CDR3nt: TGTGCCAGCAGTTACGAGGGGGCCAGCAATCAGCCCCAGCATTTT

v_gene: TRBV3-1/TRBV3-2
j_gene: TRBJ2-1
d_gene: TRBD2
abundance: NA
CDR3aa: CASSQAGTSGIYEQFF
CDR3nt: TGTGCCAGCAGCCAGGCCGGGACTAGCGGGATCTATGAGCAGTTCTTC

v_gene: TRBV23-1
j_gene: TRBJ1-1
d_gene: NA
abundance: NA
CDR3aa: CASNTPTEAFF
CDR3nt: TGCGCCAGCAACACGCCTACTGAAGCTTTCTTT

v_gene: TRBV18
j_gene: TRBJ2-7
d_gene: TRBD1
abundance: once
CDR3aa: CASSPHRGAYEQYF
CDR3nt: TGTGCCAGCTCACCCCACAGGGGCGCCTACGAGCAGTACTTC

v_gene: TRBV4-1
j_gene: TRBJ2-5
d_gene: NA
abundance: NA
CDR3aa: CASSPGQAIQETQYF
CDR3nt: TGCGCCAGCAGCCCGGGACAAGCTATCCAAGAGACCCAGTACTTC

v_gene: TRBV21-1
j_gene: TRBJ2-7
d_gene: NA
abundance: NA
CDR3aa: CASSTPGAYRGAMGNEQYF
CDR3nt: TGTGCCAGCAGCACCCCCGGGGCCTACAGGGGGGCTATGGGGAACGAGCAGTACTTC

v_gene: TRBV19
j_gene: TRBJ2-1
d_gene: TRBD2
abundance: NA
CDR3aa: CASSTSGRAGNEQFF
CDR3nt: TGTGCCAGTAGTACGAGCGGGAGGGCCGGGAATGAGCAGTTCTTC

v_gene: TRBV5-1
j_gene: TRBJ2-3
d_gene: TRBD1
abundance: few
CDR3aa: CASSKLSTGGNTDTQYF
CDR3nt: TGCGCCAGCAGCAAGCTATCGACAGGGGGTAACACAGATACGCAGTATTTT

v_gene: TRBV28
j_gene: TRBJ1-1
d_gene: TRBD1
abundance: NA
CDR3aa: CASSFLAGTGGAFF
CDR3nt: TGTGCCAGCAGTTTCTTGGCCGGGACAGGGGGAGCTTTCTTT

v_gene: TRBV6-5
j_gene: TRBJ2-7
d_gene: NA
abundance: NA
CDR3aa: CASSIQGYEQYF
CDR3nt: TGTGCCAGCAGTATACAGGGCTACGAGCAGTACTTC

v_gene: TRBV15
j_gene: TRBJ1-1
d_gene: NA
abundance: NA
CDR3aa: CATSRTRAGANTEAFF
CDR3nt: TGTGCCACCAGCAGAACTCGGGCAGGGGCGAACACTGAAGCTTTCTTT

v_gene: TRBV29-1
j_gene: TRBJ1-1
d_gene: NA
abundance: few
CDR3aa: CSASDRGAFF
CDR3nt: TGCAGCGCATCGGATCGGGGAGCTTTCTTT

v_gene: TRBV4-1
j_gene: TRBJ2-5
d_gene: NA
abundance: NA
CDR3aa: CASSQVSLETQYF
CDR3nt: TGCGCCAGCAGCCAAGTTTCTCTCGAGACCCAGTACTTC

v_gene: TRBV7-3
j_gene: TRBJ2-3
d_gene: TRBD2
abundance: NA
CDR3aa: CASSSKTSGLSTDTQYF
CDR3nt: TGTGCCAGCAGCTCGAAGACTAGCGGGCTTAGCACAGATACGCAGTATTTT

v_gene: TRBV3-1/TRBV3-2
j_gene: TRBJ1-1
d_gene: NA
abundance: once
CDR3aa: CASSQVRWDTEAFF
CDR3nt: TGTGCCAGCAGCCAAGTGAGGTGGGACACTGAAGCTTTCTTT